Below are 14 T cell receptor beta chains sequenced from a single sample in a study of shared clonotypes between healthy human individuals. Generated by immunoSEQ multiplex PCR, the TCRdb table keeps only in-frame clones and is missing some. The table has roughly 76,000 clones, 50% to 70% seen once. Sequencing used memory CD8+ T cells sorted from blood. Documented subset: CD45RO+ cells pooled with CCR7-negative TemRA cells. The receptors originated from a young man in good health.

This clone occurred many times. This chain uses TRBV7-9 with TRBJ1-4; possibly TRBD1 for D (6 bases). V lost 2 bases and J 8 bases, leaving 12 bases between the germline ends. Germline V gene sequence: CDR1 SEHNR, CDR2 FQNEAQ (reference sequence). This CDR3 has 14 residues. The CDR3 DNA follows: TGTGCCAGCAGCTTAACAGGGACGGACGAAAAACTGTTTTTT. This encodes CASSLTGTDEKLFF.

The CDR3 DNA follows: TGCGCCAGCAGCTCTATCCCAGGACCCCACGAGCAGTACTTC. Translated, it gives CASSSIPGPHEQYF. J is TRBJ2-7 and V is TRBV5-1; unclear D gene. CDR1 is SGHRS, CDR2 YFSETQ, per germline. This CDR3 is 14 amino acids long. The V and J ends lost 3 bases and 5 bases respectively, with 15 bases between them.

The chain couples TRBV11-2 to TRBJ1-2, with D maybe TRBD1 (6 bases). From germline, CDR1 is SGHAT and CDR2 FQNNGV. V dropped 4 bases and J dropped 3 bases, with 15 bases sitting between them. CDR3 length equals 15 residues. The CDR3 nucleotides read TGTGCCAGCAGCTCCTTACAGGGCCGAGACTATGGCTACACCTTC. It encodes CASSSLQGRDYGYTF.

CDR3 amino acids: CATRDRYTEAFF. The CDR3 bases are TGTGCCACAAGGGACAGATACACTGAAGCTTTCTTT. V and J are TRBV7-9 and TRBJ1-1; 7 positions agree with TRBD1. The germline V gene has CDR1 SEHNR and CDR2 FQNEAQ (reference sequence). With V trimmed by 10 bases and J by 3 bases, 5 bases remained unmatched. The CDR3 is made up of 12 amino acids.

V and J are TRBV5-8 and TRBJ2-7; 7 bases fit TRBD2. Germline lookup yields CDR1 SGHTS and CDR2 YDEGEE. This CDR3 comprises 15 residues. The V segment lost 1 base and the J segment 3 bases; nucleotides outside the gene matches: 7. The CDR3 nucleotides read TGTGCCAGCAGCTTGTTGGCTAGCGGACACTACGAGCAGTACTTC. It codes for CASSLLASGHYEQYF.

This rearrangement joins TRBV7-6 to TRBJ2-7; D is perhaps TRBD2 (5 bases). Trimming removed 2 bases from V and 0 bases from J, with 11 bases in between. This CDR3 is built from 15 residues. The V gene's germline CDR1 is SGHVS and CDR2 FNYEAQ. CDR3 sequence (DNA): TGTGCCAGCAGCTTACGGAGCGGACTCTCCTACGAGCAGTACTTC. It yields the protein CASSLRSGLSYEQYF. Drawing the rest from reference TRBV7-6 and TRBJ2-7, the complete variable domain is GAGVSQSPRYKVTKRGQDVALRCDPISGHVSLYWYRQALGQGPEFLTYFNYEAQQDKSGLPNDRFSAERPEGSISTLTIQRTEQRDSAMYRCASSLRSGLSYEQYFGPGTRLTVT.

This clone was picked up many times. The chain recombines TRBV4-1 with TRBJ2-7; the match to TRBD1 covers 11 bases. J gave up 6 bases and V 4 bases, and 11 bases lay outside the gene matches. The CDR3 sequence is 16 residues long. CDR1 MGHRA and CDR2 YSYEKL come from the germline V gene. CDR3 DNA sequence: TGCGCCAGCAGCCTTCGAGCGGGACAGGGGGATGGCGAGCAGTACTTC. Residues: CASSLRAGQGDGEQYF.

This rearrangement joins TRBV6-4 to TRBJ2-1, with 9 bases matching TRBD2. There are 15 residues in the CDR3. Looked up from germline, CDR1 is MRHNA and CDR2 is SNTAGT. The J segment lost 10 bases and the V segment lost 3 bases, leaving 10 bases of the junction unmatched. The CDR3 bases are TGTGCCAGCAGTGAGCGGGAGGGCCCGGAGTGGGAGCAGTTCTTC. This codes for CASSEREGPEWEQFF.

This chain's CDR3 is CASSYLTGSSETQYF. CDR3 nucleotide sequence: TGTGCCAGCAGTTACTTGACGGGGAGCTCAGAGACCCAGTACTTC. The rearrangement uses TRBV6-5 and TRBJ2-5, with D possibly being TRBD2 (5 bases). Deletions cut 1 base from V and 4 bases from J, with 13 bases between. Germline CDR1 reads MNHEY; CDR2 reads SVGAGI. The length of the CDR3 is 15 residues.

The V call is TRBV28, the J call TRBJ2-7; 12 bases line up with TRBD2. Germline V CDR1 and CDR2: MDHEN, SYDVKM. V dropped 5 bases and J dropped 2; count of bases not matched to a gene: 7. The length of the CDR3 is 16 residues. In DNA form, the CDR3 reads TGTGCCAGCAGTCCCTGGACTAGCGGGGCCACCTACGAGCAGTACTTC. The encoded protein is CASSPWTSGATYEQYF.

This CDR3 reads CASSLEVYGETQYF. Here the CDR3 DNA reads TGTGCCAGCAGCTTGGAAGTATATGGGGAGACCCAGTACTTC. The chain recombines TRBV5-6 with TRBJ2-5; D is unclear. Trimming cost V 0 bases and J 5 bases, with 11 bases left between them. The CDR3 is 14 residues long. The V gene's germline CDR1 is SGHDT and CDR2 YYEEEE.

The chain joins TRBV6-6 to TRBJ2-1, with D hard to call. Trimming shortened V by 5 bases and J by 0 bases, and 14 bases separated the two germline ends. CDR3 length: 16 amino acids. Germline values: CDR1 MNHNY, CDR2 SVGAGI (reference sequence). CDR3 sequence: CASSIPLVSSYNEQFF. In DNA, the CDR3 is TGTGCCAGCAGTATCCCGCTAGTAAGCTCCTACAATGAGCAGTTCTTC.

This chain joins TRBV6-4 and TRBJ2-1; D is unclear. This CDR3 contains 13 residues. CDR1 MRHNA and CDR2 SNTAGT come from the germline V gene. V gave up 8 bases and J gave up 4 bases, with 12 bases separating them. In DNA, the CDR3 is TGTGCCAGCGGGGTGGGCCCGTACAATGAGCAGTTCTTC. Protein: CASGVGPYNEQFF.

This rearrangement joins TRBV6-5 to TRBJ1-1, with D perhaps matching TRBD1 (6 bases). This CDR3 is built from 15 residues. V was clipped by 6 bases and J by 8 bases, with 22 bases between them. Germline V gene sequence: CDR1 MNHEY, CDR2 SVGAGI. CDR3 in DNA: TGTGCCAGCAGCCCAGCCCTAGCCTCCCAGGGGGAAGCTTTCTTT. This codes for CASSPALASQGEAFF.